This T cell receptor (beta chain) was retrieved from a study of Ad26.COV2.S vaccination and SARS-CoV-2 variants. In the study overall: Intramuscular Ad26.COV2.S doses were given once or twice, 56 days apart.

Treatment noted: 15 to 20 received Ad26.COV2.S at low or high dose, single or two shots; 5 received placebo; per-sample allocation not given. All samples were drawn on day 63, counting from the first vaccine or placebo injection. Profiled with immunoSEQ multiplex PCR; TCRdb holds only in-frame clones, not every one. The sample has hundreds of thousands of clones; over 75% are singletons. In regard to this clone: What it binds is unknown.

The ends lost 4 bases at V and 5 bases at J; junction bases unmatched: 8. The CDR3 is 15 residues long. CDR1 and CDR2 from the germline V gene are SGHNT and YYREEE (reference sequence). General study results and limits: TCR breadth and depth analyses may have underestimated total T cell responses. CD8+ and CD4+ T cells specific for spike reportedly responded with substantial breadth after vaccination. Across vaccine and placebo recipients, the breadth of non-spike TCRs was similar.

The sample here was peripheral blood, taken in a trial of Ad26.COV2.S vaccine versus placebo. The TCR sequence derives from a person between 18 and 65 years old who received the Ad26.COV2.S COVID-19 vaccine or a placebo. This chain joins TRBV5-4 and TRBJ2-1, with TRBD2 matching 8 bases. CDR3 bases: TGTGCCAGCAGCCCGTGGAGTAGCGGGAACAATGAGCAGTTCTTC. Translating gives CASSPWSSGNNEQFF.